The rows below give T cell receptor beta chains drawn from one sample of a study of identical twins. One entry per CDR3 protein results from TCRdb running MiXCR on the 5' RACE reads. The table records about 240,000 distinct CDR3 sequences, under 12% of them present only once. The source material was memory T cells sorted from blood. Source of these receptors: a man in his forties or fifties in good health. Each CDR3 is given with its conserved first and last residue. D genes are given only for firm matches. Clone size is given for some rows only: seen once, a few or many times, or a class if the clone is expanded.

many,.,TRBV5-6,TRBJ2-2,TGTGCCAGCAGCTTGGGGCCCACAGGCTTTAGGACCGGGGAGCTGTTTTTT,CASSLGPTGFRTGELFF
few,TRBD2,TRBV9,TRBJ2-3,TGTGCCAGCACCCACAAGACTAGCGGGGGGGCATTAGATACGCAGTATTTT,CASTHKTSGGALDTQYF
.,TRBD1,TRBV29-1,TRBJ2-5,TGCAGCACCCGACAGGGGCTCGGGACCCAGTACTTC,CSTRQGLGTQYF
.,.,TRBV4-3,TRBJ2-7,TGCGCCAGCAGCCAAGGTATCGGCAGCACCGCACGCGACGAGCAGTACTTC,CASSQGIGSTARDEQYF
.,.,TRBV12-3/TRBV12-4,TRBJ1-1,TGTGCCAGCAATGAGGGCGGATCGATGAACACTGAAGCTTTCTTT,CASNEGGSMNTEAFF
many,.,TRBV5-1,TRBJ1-3,TGCGCCAGCAGCTTGAACGGAGGATCCTCTGGAAACACCATATATTTT,CASSLNGGSSGNTIYF
.,.,TRBV6-2/TRBV6-3,TRBJ1-3,TGTGCCAGCACCGGGGCATTGCTTGGAAACACCATATATTTT,CASTGALLGNTIYF
many,TRBD2,TRBV5-1,TRBJ2-1,TGCGCCAGCAGCTCCCAGACTAGCGGGGGGTACAATGAGCAGTTCTTC,CASSSQTSGGYNEQFF
.,.,TRBV5-1,TRBJ2-2,TGCGCCAGCAGCTTGACAACTCTGGGAACCGGGGAGCTGTTTTTT,CASSLTTLGTGELFF
many,TRBD1,TRBV10-3,TRBJ2-7,TGTGCCATCAGTGAGTTTGGACAGGGGTCCCCCTACGAGCAGTACTTC,CAISEFGQGSPYEQYF
many,.,TRBV6-4,TRBJ1-2,TGTGCCAGCAGTGTTTCTCGGGACGGGAACTATGGCTACACCTTC,CASSVSRDGNYGYTF
.,.,TRBV5-1,TRBJ1-5,TGCGCCAGCAGCTTGGATATTGGGCAGCCCCAGCATTTT,CASSLDIGQPQHF
.,.,TRBV5-4,TRBJ2-7,TGTGCCAGCAGTCTCAGGGCCGGGGTGGTGGGCGAGCAGTACTTC,CASSLRAGVVGEQYF
many,TRBD1,TRBV6-2/TRBV6-3,TRBJ2-1,TGTGCCAGCAGGACAGGGGGGGCCTACAATGAGCAGTTCTTC,CASRTGGAYNEQFF
.,.,TRBV5-1,TRBJ2-3,TGCGCCAGCAGCTTGGAGGGGACAGATACGCAGTATTTT,CASSLEGTDTQYF
many,.,TRBV27,TRBJ2-7,TGTGCCAGCGGCCTAGATTGGGGGGAAAAGTACTTC,CASGLDWGEKYF
many,TRBD1,TRBV11-3,TRBJ1-2,TGTGCCCGCAAGGTGGGACAGGGGGCGGACTATGGCTACACCTTC,CARKVGQGADYGYTF
many,.,TRBV25-1,TRBJ2-7,TGTGCCAGCAGTCTCCCCGGTTCTGACGAGCAGTACTTC,CASSLPGSDEQYF
few,.,TRBV4-3,TRBJ2-4,TGCGCCAGCAGCCAAGATCTTCTAGTGGGGATAGGCAAAAACATTCAGTACTTC,CASSQDLLVGIGKNIQYF
.,.,TRBV20-1,TRBJ1-4,TGCAGTGCTAGAAGCCCGGCCTCTAATGAAAAACTGTTTTTT,CSARSPASNEKLFF
few,.,TRBV5-6,TRBJ1-5,TGTGCCAGCAGCCAACGGGGATCTAGCAATCAACCCCAGCATTTT,CASSQRGSSNQPQHF
many,TRBD2,TRBV27,TRBJ2-3,TGTGCCAGCAGTGTATTCCCTAGCGGGGGATACACAGATACGCAGTATTTT,CASSVFPSGGYTDTQYF
many,TRBD1,TRBV7-6,TRBJ1-6,TGTGCCAGCAGCTTAGAGGGGGCCTTTAATTCACCCCTCCACTTT,CASSLEGAFNSPLHF
many,TRBD2,TRBV28,TRBJ2-1,TGTGCCAGCAGTCGTAGCGGGAGGTACAATGAGCAGTTCTTC,CASSRSGRYNEQFF
many,.,TRBV7-2,TRBJ2-7,TGTGCCAGCAGCCAGGACAATACCTACGAGCAGTACTTC,CASSQDNTYEQYF
.,.,TRBV6-2/TRBV6-3,TRBJ2-7,TGTGCCAGCAGTTACGGCGGCGGCGTGGTCGAGCAGTACTTC,CASSYGGGVVEQYF
few,.,TRBV7-2,TRBJ2-3,TGTGCCAGCAGCTTAGAACGCTCAGATACGCAGTATTTT,CASSLERSDTQYF
.,.,TRBV2,TRBJ2-7,TGTGCCAGCAGCGGGTTTGTCTCCTACGAGCAGTACTTC,CASSGFVSYEQYF
many,.,TRBV9,TRBJ2-3,TGTGCCAGCAGCGTACTACAGGACGGCACAGATACGCAGTATTTT,CASSVLQDGTDTQYF
few,TRBD1,TRBV7-6,TRBJ2-5,TGTGCCAGCAGCTTTGACAGGGCCCAGTACTTC,CASSFDRAQYF
.,.,TRBV7-2,TRBJ2-1,TGTGCCAGCAGCGTTGGGGCGAACGGGGAGCAGTTCTTC,CASSVGANGEQFF
.,.,TRBV18,TRBJ1-2,TGTGCCAGCTCACCACAGGGAACGATTAACTATGGCTACACCTTC,CASSPQGTINYGYTF
few,.,TRBV20-1,TRBJ1-1,TGCAGTGCGCCACAGGGTGGGGTGAACACTGAAGCTTTCTTT,CSAPQGGVNTEAFF
many,TRBD1,TRBV30,TRBJ2-4,TGTGCCTGGAGTGTATCCCTCCGACAGGGGACCATTCAGTACTTC,CAWSVSLRQGTIQYF
many,.,TRBV3-1,TRBJ2-5,TGTGCCAGCAGCCAAGCTGGACGCATCCAAGAGACCCAGTACTTC,CASSQAGRIQETQYF
few,.,TRBV12-3/TRBV12-4,TRBJ1-1,TGTGCCAGCAGTTGGGGGGAGAACACTGAAGCTTTCTTT,CASSWGENTEAFF
few,.,TRBV27,TRBJ2-3,TGTGCCAGCAGTTTATCGGGCCGGAAATTGCGGAGCACAGATACGCAGTATTTT,CASSLSGRKLRSTDTQYF
.,TRBD1,TRBV4-2,TRBJ1-2,TGTGCCAGCACTAAAAACAGCGGGGACAGAGTTGGCTACACCTTC,CASTKNSGDRVGYTF
few,TRBD1,TRBV20-1,TRBJ1-5,TGCAGTGCTGAGACAGGGCTGGGCAATCAGCCCCAGCATTTT,CSAETGLGNQPQHF
many,.,TRBV6-1,TRBJ1-1,TGTGCCAGCACTCCCGCCCAGGACACTGAAGCTTTCTTT,CASTPAQDTEAFF
few,.,TRBV5-1,TRBJ2-3,TGCGCCAGCAGCGCATCCTTTAGCGGAAGCTCCACAGATACGCAGTATTTT,CASSASFSGSSTDTQYF
many,TRBD2,TRBV11-3,TRBJ2-1,TGTGCCAGCAGCTTAGATGGTAGCGGGCCCTACAATGAGCAGTTCTTC,CASSLDGSGPYNEQFF
.,.,TRBV24-1,TRBJ2-1,TGTGCCACCAGTGATTTGTCGGACAGCTCCTACAATGAGCAGTTCTTC,CATSDLSDSSYNEQFF
.,.,TRBV18,TRBJ1-1,TGTGCCAGCTCACCGGTCGTGAACACTGAAGCTTTCTTT,CASSPVVNTEAFF
.,TRBD1,TRBV18,TRBJ2-7,TGTGCCAGCTCAGCCGGGACAGAGGGCTACGAGCAGTACTTC,CASSAGTEGYEQYF
.,TRBD2,TRBV12-3/TRBV12-4,TRBJ2-1,TGTGCCAGCAGCCGGCGGGAGGGTGGTGAGCAGTTCTTC,CASSRREGGEQFF
.,.,TRBV12-3/TRBV12-4,TRBJ1-2,TGTGCCAGCAGTTTTGGTCCCCGTCTCTATGGCTACACCTTC,CASSFGPRLYGYTF
.,.,TRBV20-1,TRBJ2-3,TGCAGTGCTAGAGATGACGGGCTTAGCACAGATACGCAGTATTTT,CSARDDGLSTDTQYF
few,TRBD2,TRBV27,TRBJ2-2,TGTGCCAGCAGTCATAGCGGGGGGGCTAACGGGGAGCTGTTTTTT,CASSHSGGANGELFF
.,.,TRBV27,TRBJ2-7,TGTGCCAGCAGTCCCTCACATGGGGAGCAGTACTTC,CASSPSHGEQYF
many,TRBD1,TRBV30,TRBJ2-1,TGTGCCTGGAGGGCGACAGGGGACGGATACAATGAGCAGTTCTTC,CAWRATGDGYNEQFF
few,.,TRBV21-1,TRBJ1-1,TGTGCCAGCACCTCTATGCCCATGAGGACAGGGGTCCCTGAAGCTTTCTTT,CASTSMPMRTGVPEAFF
.,.,TRBV5-4,TRBJ2-7,TGTGCCAGCAGCTCCCGTGGTAGGCCCTCCTACGAGCAGTACTTC,CASSSRGRPSYEQYF
many,.,TRBV9,TRBJ2-7,TGTGCCAGCAGCGAGTCGACAGGTTTCTACGAGCAGTACTTC,CASSESTGFYEQYF
few,TRBD2,TRBV20-1,TRBJ2-5,TGCAGTGCCCCGACTAGCGGGGGGCTCCGACAAGAGACCCAGTACTTC,CSAPTSGGLRQETQYF
.,.,TRBV7-6,TRBJ2-7,TGTGCCAGCAGTAGCGGTTTTGAGCTGCGGGATCGCGAGCTGTACTTC,CASSSGFELRDRELYF
few,.,TRBV20-1,TRBJ2-1,TGCAGTGCTAACTTAGGAGCAGATGAGCAGTTCTTC,CSANLGADEQFF
once,TRBD1,TRBV15,TRBJ2-7,TGTGCCACCAGCGTAGGACAGGGGATCATCTACGAGCAGTACTTC,CATSVGQGIIYEQYF
.,.,TRBV4-1,TRBJ1-2,TGCGCCAGCAGCCAAGAGGGGGGGATCTATGGCTACACCTTC,CASSQEGGIYGYTF
.,.,TRBV6-5,TRBJ2-2,TGTGCCAGCAGTTTGGATACAGACTACACCGGGGAGCTGTTTTTT,CASSLDTDYTGELFF